Below are 26 T cell receptor beta chains sequenced from a single sample in a study of radiation and T cells in renal cell carcinoma (TCRdb year 2020). The time point label here, explained by the study, means: baseline pretreatment blood. What the treatment or condition label conveys for this sample: 15 Gy SBRT to primary tumor, nephrectomy 4 weeks later. Libraries were prepared through the immunoSEQ multiplex PCR assay. Here the immuneACCESS table is served through TCRdb, limited to in-frame sequences with V and J called. Missing clones are a known gap in these copies; in checked studies unresolved V genes cover under half, and the rest lacks a known reason. The sample table holds under 25,000 clones, of which about 80% were seen once. The ten top clones hold roughly 39% of the sample. This specimen was blood, taken from a patient whose treatment included radiotherapy and nephrectomy. Every receptor here comes from a man aged 55 to 70 with renal cell carcinoma.

The chain uses TRBV6-5 and TRBJ2-5; D not resolved. CDR1 MNHEY and CDR2 SVGAGI come from the germline V gene. Trimming took off 2 bases at V and 1 base at J, with 8 bases between the two ends. The CDR3 runs 14 residues. The chain's CDR3 is CASSYRAGQETQYF. CDR3 DNA: TGTGCCAGCAGTTACAGGGCAGGCCAAGAGACCCAGTACTTC.

The rearrangement joins TRBV7-2 to TRBJ2-2; 11 bases are a match to TRBD2. V was clipped by 5 bases and J by 5 bases; unmatched bases: 7. The germline V gene encodes CDR1 SGHTA and CDR2 FQGNSA. This CDR3 has 16 amino acids. The CDR3 spells CASSPSSGRLTGELFF. In DNA, the CDR3 is TGTGCCAGCAGCCCATCTAGCGGGAGGTTGACCGGGGAGCTGTTTTTT.

This clone was found a few times. The genes are TRBV10-3 and TRBJ1-1; D ambiguous. The germline V gene encodes CDR1 ENHRY and CDR2 SYGVKD. Trimming shortened V by 2 bases and J by 1 base, and 8 bases separated the two germline ends. The CDR3 runs 14 residues. The CDR3 DNA sequence: TGTGCCATCAGTGAGCGTCAGGCGAACACTGAAGCTTTCTTT. Protein: CAISERQANTEAFF.

V is TRBV23-1 and J is TRBJ2-1, with TRBD2 matching over 12 bases. Being an ORF, TRBV23-1 has a function that is uncertain. V lost 2 bases to trimming and J lost 2 bases; unmatched junction nucleotides: 7. The CDR3 contains 18 residues. The CDR3 reads CASSQRVTSGRAYNEQFF. In nucleotides, the CDR3 is TGCGCCAGCAGTCAACGGGTGACTAGCGGGAGAGCCTACAATGAGCAGTTCTTC.

The genes are TRBV28 and TRBJ2-2, with D uncertain. From germline, CDR1 is MDHEN and CDR2 SYDVKM. The CDR3 consists of 15 residues. Trimming removed 5 bases from V and 7 bases from J, with 17 bases in between. CDR3 DNA: TGTGCCAGCAGTACTCAAGAGGAACTGATCGGGGAGCTGTTTTTT. Amino acids: CASSTQEELIGELFF.

This clone was seen just once. The CDR3 sequence: CASRRGGETQYF. The CDR3 DNA reads as TGTGCCAGCAGACGAGGGGGAGAGACCCAGTACTTC. This chain joins TRBV7-9 and TRBJ2-5, with D possibly TRBD1 on 6 matching bases. V lost 6 bases to trimming and J lost 4 bases, with 9 bases between them. The germline gives CDR1 SEHNR, CDR2 FQNEAQ (reference sequence). The CDR3 spans 12 residues.

The rearrangement joins TRBV18 to TRBJ1-2; perhaps TRBD1 as D (6 bases). In germline, CDR1 is KGHSH, CDR2 LQKENI. V dropped 3 bases and J dropped 0 bases, with 11 bases sitting between them. The CDR3 is 15 residues long. Here the CDR3 reads CASSPVGGPNYGYTF. The CDR3 DNA is TGTGCCAGCTCACCTGTCGGGGGGCCTAACTATGGCTACACCTTC.

The chain employs TRBV19 and TRBJ2-3; D may be TRBD1 (5 bases). Germline lookup yields CDR1 LNHDA and CDR2 SQIVND (reference sequence). The CDR3 spans 15 residues. V shed 7 bases and J shed 0 bases, with 14 bases lying between them. DNA of the CDR3: TGTGCCAGTACCCTCGGGCAGGGAAGCACAGATACGCAGTATTTT. As protein: CASTLGQGSTDTQYF.

The chain links TRBV6-6 to TRBJ1-5, with D tentatively TRBD1 (5 bases). Germline values: CDR1 MNHNY, CDR2 SVGAGI (reference sequence). The length of the CDR3 is 16 residues. The V end lost 0 bases, the J end lost 6 bases, and 15 bases lay between the germline ends. CDR3 protein: CASSYSLGGAGQPQHF. The CDR3 bases are TGTGCCAGCAGTTACTCCCTCGGTGGGGCGGGTCAGCCCCAGCATTTT.

The chain carries TRBV7-2 and TRBJ1-1, with a weak D call TRBD1 (5 bases). The germline V gene has CDR1 SGHTA and CDR2 FQGNSA. The CDR3 runs 12 residues. V was shortened by 5 bases and J by 6 bases, with 10 bases between the two germline ends. This chain's CDR3 is CASSQGFSEAFF. Here the CDR3 DNA reads TGTGCCAGCAGCCAGGGATTTTCTGAAGCTTTCTTT.

The CDR3 loop is CASSSWALGTEAFF. Here the CDR3 DNA reads TGTGCCAGCAGTTCTTGGGCCCTAGGCACTGAAGCTTTCTTT. The V gene is TRBV6-5, the J gene TRBJ1-1; D is unclear. This CDR3 spans 14 amino acids. V was clipped by 4 bases and J by 4 bases, with 13 bases between them. Germline lookup yields CDR1 MNHEY and CDR2 SVGAGI.

This sequence joins TRBV9 and TRBJ2-2, with 8 bases fitting TRBD1. CDR1 and CDR2 (germline): SGDLS, YYNGEE. CDR3 length: 14 residues. Unmatched junction bases numbered 2, after V lost 5 bases and J lost 2 bases. CDR3 in DNA: TGTGCCAGCAGGGGACAGGCCAACACCGGGGAGCTGTTTTTT. It specifies CASRGQANTGELFF.

In its sample, this clone is medium-sized. V is TRBV7-6 and J is TRBJ2-2, with 14 bases aligning to TRBD2. V lost 7 bases, J lost 1 base, and 8 bases stayed unmatched. The germline CDR1 and CDR2 sequences are SGHVS and FNYEAQ. The CDR3 loop spans 18 amino acids. The CDR3 DNA reads TGTGCCAGCAACCGACTAGCGGGAGGGCCGGGGAACACCGGGGAGCTGTTTTTT. Its protein product is CASNRLAGGPGNTGELFF. The full variable domain, completed using reference TRBV7-6 and TRBJ2-2, is GAGVSQSPRYKVTKRGQDVALRCDPISGHVSLYWYRQALGQGPEFLTYFNYEAQQDKSGLPNDRFSAERPEGSISTLTIQRTEQRDSAMYRCASNRLAGGPGNTGELFFGEGSRLTVL.

This clone appeared a few times. The V call is TRBV7-8, the J call TRBJ2-7, with no clear D. V was clipped by 0 bases and J by 0 bases, with 3 bases between them. This CDR3 is built from 13 residues. Looked up from germline, CDR1 is SGHVS and CDR2 is FQNEAQ. The DNA for the CDR3 is TGTGCCAGCAGCTTAGCCTCCTCCTACGAGCAGTACTTC. Translated: CASSLASSYEQYF. Variable domain in full (rest from reference TRBV7-8 and TRBJ2-7): GAGVSQSPRYKVAKRGQDVALRCDPISGHVSLFWYQQALGQGPEFLTYFQNEAQLDKSGLPSDRFFAERPEGSVSTLKIQRTQQEDSAVYLCASSLASSYEQYFGPGTRLTVT.

The rearrangement links TRBV5-1 to TRBJ2-7; 10 bases line up with TRBD2. Germline V gene sequence: CDR1 SGHRS, CDR2 YFSETQ. This CDR3 is built from 15 residues. Trimming cost V 5 bases and J 3 bases; bases outside gene matches: 8. CDR3 residues: CASRYGASGSYEQYF. The CDR3 bases are TGCGCCAGCAGGTACGGGGCTAGCGGGAGCTACGAGCAGTACTTC.

In its sample, this clone was seen once. V and J are TRBV7-8 and TRBJ2-1; 7 positions agree with TRBD2. The CDR3 loop spans 14 amino acids. V lost 5 bases, J lost 9 bases, and 10 bases stayed unmatched. CDR1 and CDR2 (germline): SGHVS, FQNEAQ. CDR3 bases: TGTGCCAGCAGCCAAACACTAGCGAACGGTGAGCAGTTCTTC. It is translated as CASSQTLANGEQFF.

This clone showed up just a few times. The junction departs from germline at one end; a sequencing error may be responsible. The rearrangement links TRBV19 to TRBJ2-5, with TRBD2 matching 10 bases. Germline CDR1 is LNHDA and CDR2 is SQIVND (reference sequence). The CDR3 has 18 amino acids. The CDR3 sequence is CVSIGLAVYDRSGETQYF. The CDR3 DNA follows: TGTGTCAGTATTGGACTAGCGGTTTACGATCGCTCGGGAGAGACCCAGTACTTC.

This clone has a handful of counts. The chain carries TRBV7-8 and TRBJ2-7; D call uncertain. CDR1 is SGHVS and CDR2 is FQNEAQ in the germline V gene. Trimming shortened V by 5 bases and J by 2 bases, and 10 bases separated the two germline ends. The CDR3 runs 13 residues. CDR3: CASSTGPPYEQYF. The DNA for the CDR3 is TGTGCCAGCAGCACCGGTCCTCCCTACGAGCAGTACTTC.

The CDR3 reads CASSLTVDTEAFF. The CDR3 DNA follows: TGTGCCAGCAGTTTAACTGTGGACACTGAAGCTTTCTTT. This chain connects TRBV28 to TRBJ1-1; D unresolved. The CDR3 length is 13 residues. Germline V lookup: CDR1 MDHEN, CDR2 SYDVKM. V lost 2 bases and J 3 bases, leaving 7 bases between the germline ends.

The V gene is TRBV18, the J gene TRBJ1-5; D remains unclear. CDR3 length equals 13 residues. With 2 bases removed from V and 5 bases from J, the gap between germline ends came to 7 bases. In germline, CDR1 is KGHSH, CDR2 LQKENI. CDR3 in amino acids: CASSPSRDQPQHF. CDR3 sequence (DNA): TGTGCCAGCTCACCAAGCCGGGATCAGCCCCAGCATTTT.

The J gene is TRBJ2-1, the V gene TRBV5-1; D gene unclear. Germline-derived CDR1 and CDR2 are SGHRS and YFSETQ. This CDR3 comprises 13 residues. V was trimmed by 0 bases and J by 6 bases, leaving 7 bases between them. In DNA form, the CDR3 reads TGCGCCAGCAGCTTGGTGGTGACCAATGAGCAGTTCTTC. Its protein product is CASSLVVTNEQFF.

The rearrangement joins TRBV30 to TRBJ1-1; unclear D gene. The V and J ends lost 3 bases and 5 bases respectively, with 19 bases between them. The CDR3 runs to 15 residues. Looked up from germline, CDR1 is GTSNPN and CDR2 is SVGIG (reference sequence). The CDR3 loop is CAWRTTGPRRTEAFF. DNA for the CDR3: TGTGCCTGGAGGACTACCGGGCCAAGGAGGACTGAAGCTTTCTTT.

V usage is TRBV6-5 and J usage is TRBJ2-2, with TRBD2 as a possible D gene (6 bases). CDR1 and CDR2 from the germline V gene are MNHEY and SVGAGI. The CDR3 is 15 amino acids. The germline V and J ends were trimmed by 2 bases and 4 bases, with 11 bases remaining between them. This CDR3 is CASSYRDGSTGELFF. The CDR3 region has the DNA TGTGCCAGCAGTTACAGGGACGGGAGCACCGGGGAGCTGTTTTTT.

The V and J genes are TRBV6-6 and TRBJ2-5; the D is unclear. The CDR3 is 11 amino acids. The V gene lost 6 bases and the J gene lost 7 bases, with 9 bases spanning the gap. CDR1 and CDR2 from the germline V gene are MNHNY and SVGAGI (reference sequence). The CDR3 sequence is CASSSFGTQYF. In DNA, the CDR3 is TGTGCCAGCAGCAGCTTCGGGACCCAGTACTTC.

The chain employs TRBV19 and TRBJ1-2; D not resolved. V was pared by 5 bases and J by 3 bases, with 10 bases between. The CDR3 is 13 amino acids. Germline CDR1 and CDR2: LNHDA and SQIVND (reference sequence). The CDR3 loop is CASSSSPHYGYTF. The CDR3 coding sequence is TGTGCCAGTAGTTCGAGCCCTCACTATGGCTACACCTTC.

The chain employs TRBV7-9 and TRBJ2-7; TRBD2 aligns across 10 bases. Trimming took 1 base from V and 6 from J; bases not matched to a gene: 9. This CDR3 contains 16 residues. Germline CDR1 reads SEHNR; CDR2 reads FQNEAQ (reference sequence). The chain's CDR3 is CASSLVGSSGSREQYF. The CDR3 nucleotides read TGTGCCAGCAGCTTAGTTGGGTCTAGCGGGAGCCGCGAGCAGTACTTC.